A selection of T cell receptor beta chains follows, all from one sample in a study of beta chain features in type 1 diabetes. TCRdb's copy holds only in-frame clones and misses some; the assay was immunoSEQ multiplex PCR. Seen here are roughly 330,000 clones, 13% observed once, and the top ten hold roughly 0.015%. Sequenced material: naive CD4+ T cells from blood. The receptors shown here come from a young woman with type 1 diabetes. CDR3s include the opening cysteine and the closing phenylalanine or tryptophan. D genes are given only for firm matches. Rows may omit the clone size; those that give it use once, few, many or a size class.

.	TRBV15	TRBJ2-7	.	TGTGCCACCAGCAGAGGTGGGGCATCGGGCTCCTACGAGCAGTACTTC	CATSRGGASGSYEQYF
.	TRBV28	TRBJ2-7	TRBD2	TGTGCCAGCAGTGCGTCTAGCGGAGGGAACTACGAGCAGTACTTC	CASSASSGGNYEQYF
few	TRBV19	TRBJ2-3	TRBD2	TGTGCCAGTAGTATCCAGCGGGAGGCCCCAGATACGCAGTATTTT	CASSIQREAPDTQYF
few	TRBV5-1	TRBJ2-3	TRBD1	TGCGCCAGCAGCTTGGCCGACAGGGATGACACAGATACGCAGTATTTT	CASSLADRDDTDTQYF
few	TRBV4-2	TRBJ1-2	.	TGTGCCAGCAGCCAGGACGCCGGGACAACTAACTATGGCTACACCTTC	CASSQDAGTTNYGYTF
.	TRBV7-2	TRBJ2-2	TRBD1	TGTGCCAGCAGCTTAGATAGGACAGGGAACACCGGGGAGCTGTTTTTT	CASSLDRTGNTGELFF
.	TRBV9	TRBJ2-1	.	TGTGCCAGCAGCGTAGTTGAGGGGGGACTATTCTTC	CASSVVEGGLFF
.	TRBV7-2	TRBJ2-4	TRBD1	TGTGCCAGCAGCTTAGCGGGACAGTTAGCCAAAAACATTCAGTACTTC	CASSLAGQLAKNIQYF
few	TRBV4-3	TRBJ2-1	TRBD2	TGCGCCAGCAGCCAAGGACTAGCGGGAGTGGATGAGCAGTTCTTC	CASSQGLAGVDEQFF
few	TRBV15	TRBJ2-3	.	TGTGCCACCAGCAGAGATCAACCAGTTACAGATACGCAGTATTTT	CATSRDQPVTDTQYF
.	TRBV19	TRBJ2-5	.	TGTGCCAGTACCCAAAGGACAGGATTCAGCGGGCAAGAGACCCAGTACTTC	CASTQRTGFSGQETQYF
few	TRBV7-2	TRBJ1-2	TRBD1	TGTGCCAGCAGCCGAGGACAGGCCCCCGATGGCTACACCTTC	CASSRGQAPDGYTF
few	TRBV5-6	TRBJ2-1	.	TGTGCCAGCAGCTTGTGGAGCGGATTGAGCTCCTACAATGAGCAGTTCTTC	CASSLWSGLSSYNEQFF
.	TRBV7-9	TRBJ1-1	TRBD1	TGTGCCAGCAGGTCGGACAGGACCATGAACACTGAAGCTTTCTTT	CASRSDRTMNTEAFF
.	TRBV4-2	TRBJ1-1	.	TGTGCCAGCAGCCCCGCAGCTGGGGAACACAGGGACACTGAAGCTTTCTTT	CASSPAAGEHRDTEAFF
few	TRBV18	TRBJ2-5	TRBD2	TGTGCCAGCTCACCACCGGTACGGGAGGGCCGAGAGACCCAGTACTTC	CASSPPVREGRETQYF
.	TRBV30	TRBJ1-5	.	TGTGCCTGGAGCCAGTTGAGCGGTCAGCCCCAGCATTTT	CAWSQLSGQPQHF
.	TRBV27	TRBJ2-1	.	TGTGCCAGCAGTTCACCCGGGACTGTCCCCCATGAGCAGTTCTTC	CASSSPGTVPHEQFF
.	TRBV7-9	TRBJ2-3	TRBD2	TGTGCCAGCAGCTCCCCCCTTTGGGGAGTTAGCGGGTACACAGATACGCAGTATTTT	CASSSPLWGVSGYTDTQYF
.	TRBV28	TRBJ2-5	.	TGTGCCAGCAGCGGGGAAGAGACCCAGTACTTC	CASSGEETQYF
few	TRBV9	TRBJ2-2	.	TGTGCCAGCAGCGTAGGGGGACTGAACACCGGGGAGCTGTTTTTT	CASSVGGLNTGELFF
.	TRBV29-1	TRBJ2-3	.	TGCAGCGTTAGTATAGGTGGGGGCAGGAACACAGATACGCAGTATTTT	CSVSIGGGRNTDTQYF
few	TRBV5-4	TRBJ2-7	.	TGTGCCAGCAGCTTGGGGACAACCAGCCAGTACTTC	CASSLGTTSQYF
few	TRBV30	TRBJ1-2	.	TGTGCCTGGAGAGCGCGGGACCGATATGGCTACACCTTC	CAWRARDRYGYTF
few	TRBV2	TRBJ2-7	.	TGTGCCAGCAGTGGAAGAGGGCTCTACGAGCAGTACTTC	CASSGRGLYEQYF
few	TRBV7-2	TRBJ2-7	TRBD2	TGTGCCAGCAGCTTGGGACTAGCGGGAAGCGAGCAGTACTTC	CASSLGLAGSEQYF
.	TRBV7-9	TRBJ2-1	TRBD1	TGTGCCAGCAGCTTACTGGGGACAGGGGGGAACAATGAGCAGTTCTTC	CASSLLGTGGNNEQFF
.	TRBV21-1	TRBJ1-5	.	TGTGCCAGCACCACTGACAGGGGATCTGGCAATCAGCCCCAGCATTTT	CASTTDRGSGNQPQHF
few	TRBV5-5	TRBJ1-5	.	TGTGCCAGCAGCTTCGCCACGGGGATGGGTCAGCCCCAGCATTTT	CASSFATGMGQPQHF
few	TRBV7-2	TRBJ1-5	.	TGTGCCAGCAGCTTTCGGCAGGGCCGTCAGCCCCAGCATTTT	CASSFRQGRQPQHF
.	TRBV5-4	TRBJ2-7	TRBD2	TGTGCCAGCAGCTCTCATAGCGGGAGGGCCGCCTACGAGCAGTACTTC	CASSSHSGRAAYEQYF
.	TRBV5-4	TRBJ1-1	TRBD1	TGTGCCAGCAGCTTGGTAGGGGGCCCTGAAGCTTTCTTT	CASSLVGGPEAFF
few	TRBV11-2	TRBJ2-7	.	TGTGCCAGCAGCTTAACCCGGTCCGGCGAGCAGTACTTC	CASSLTRSGEQYF
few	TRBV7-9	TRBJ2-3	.	TGTGCCAGCAGCTTAGGGCCCAGGGGAGCAGATACGCAGTATTTT	CASSLGPRGADTQYF
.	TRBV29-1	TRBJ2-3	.	TGCAGCGTTTGGGGAGGGACAGGTGGAACAGATACGCAGTATTTT	CSVWGGTGGTDTQYF
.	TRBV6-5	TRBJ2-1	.	TGTGCCAGCAGTTACGGGCTTGGGGAGCAGTTCTTC	CASSYGLGEQFF
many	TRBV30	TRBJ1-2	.	TGTGCCTGGAGTCAGGTGGGAGATGGCTACACCTTC	CAWSQVGDGYTF
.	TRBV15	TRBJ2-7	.	TGTGCCACCAGCAGAGATTCAGGGGCCTACGAGCAGTACTTC	CATSRDSGAYEQYF
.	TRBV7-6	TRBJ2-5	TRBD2	TGTGCCAGCAGCCCAGGCGGGGGTCCTGCGACCCAGTACTTC	CASSPGGGPATQYF
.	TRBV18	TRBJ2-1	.	TGTGCCAGCTCTCCCACGGAGGAGGAGCGGGCGTACAATGAGCAGTTCTTC	CASSPTEEERAYNEQFF
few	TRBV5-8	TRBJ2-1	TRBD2	TGTGCCAGCAGCTTCTTTATATCGGGACTAGCGGTAAATGAGCAGTTCTTC	CASSFFISGLAVNEQFF
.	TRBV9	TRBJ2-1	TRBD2	TGTGCCAGCAGTAGGACTAGCGGGAGCTTATACAATGAGCAGTTCTTC	CASSRTSGSLYNEQFF
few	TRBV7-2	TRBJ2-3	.	TGTGCCAGCAGCCGGAGGTCACACATCACAGATACGCAGTATTTT	CASSRRSHITDTQYF
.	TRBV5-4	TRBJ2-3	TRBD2	TGTGCCAGCAGCTTGGATAGTTTGACTAGCGGGAGCACAGATACGCAGTATTTT	CASSLDSLTSGSTDTQYF
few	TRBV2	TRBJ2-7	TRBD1	TGTGCCAGCAGTAACGTACAGGGGGCGGCCTACGAGCAGTACTTC	CASSNVQGAAYEQYF
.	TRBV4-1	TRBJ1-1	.	TGCGCCAGCAGCCAACCTACGGGGGGGTCGAACACTGAAGCTTTCTTT	CASSQPTGGSNTEAFF
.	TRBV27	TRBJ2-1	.	TGTGCCAGCAGTTTATTTGGACTCTACAATGAGCAGTTCTTC	CASSLFGLYNEQFF
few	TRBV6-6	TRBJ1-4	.	TGTGCCAGCAGTTACTCCGGCGGAGCAGCTAATGAAAAACTGTTTTTT	CASSYSGGAANEKLFF
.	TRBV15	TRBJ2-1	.	TGTGCCACCAGCAGTCGTTCGGGGAGAGCCTACAATGAGCAGTTCTTC	CATSSRSGRAYNEQFF
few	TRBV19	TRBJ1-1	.	TGTGCCAGTCGGGGTTACACTGAAGCTTTCTTT	CASRGYTEAFF
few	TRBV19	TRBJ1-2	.	TGTGCCAGTACCTCGTCCGACTATGGCTACACCTTC	CASTSSDYGYTF
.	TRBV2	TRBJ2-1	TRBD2	TGTGCCAGCAGTGAGTTCGGGACTAGCGGGAGGAAGGATGAGCAGTTCTTC	CASSEFGTSGRKDEQFF